This T cell receptor beta chain was identified in a study of regulatory T cells in long-lasting Graves disease. Time point: newly diagnosed GD, antithyroid drugs for less than 3 months. Extracted RNA from PBMCs served as the source of the TCR library. Per germline, CDR1 MNHEY and CDR2 SVGEGT. J was trimmed by 7 bases and V by 0 bases; bases with no gene match: 15. The CDR3 extends over 17 amino acids. This clonotype has a handful of counts. HTBI primers from iRepertoire and Arm-PCR of CDR3 regions yielded the TCR beta libraries. TCRdb fed the multiplex PCR reads into MiXCR, producing one record per CDR3 protein. The sample lists 300,000 to 400,000 distinct CDR3 sequences; 15% were seen once.

The gene calls are TRBV6-2 or TRBV6-3 and TRBJ2-7, with TRBD2 matching 7 bases. The TCR was taken from a female donor with Graves disease. The specimen was peripheral blood mononuclear cells (PBMCs), collected at new diagnosis, from a patient treated with antithyroid drugs. CDR3 bases: TGTGCCAGCAGTTACTCAAGGAGGGACTACCTACAAGGGGAGCAGTACTTC. Translated: CASSYSRRDYLQGEQYF.